This T cell receptor beta chain was profiled in a study of blood T cell repertoires in COVID-19. Overall study context: Donors in the United States, Italy and Spain gave samples during acute or convalescent COVID-19. T cells, B-cell-depleted T cells, or PBMCs supplied cDNA or gDNA.

Germline values: CDR1 SNHLY, CDR2 FYNNEI. The CDR3 is 15 amino acids. The ends lost 6 bases at V and 5 bases at J; junction bases unmatched: 6. In the authors' workflow: Estimates of nucleated cell counts were drawn from the amplification of reference gene primers. Clones were read by immunoSEQ multiplex PCR, and TCRdb kept only the in-frame ones, dropping some. V, J and clone size are those of that table, while D and trimming were read from the DNA. The data show 60,000 to 70,000 clones, over 75% seen once. Material for sequencing was peripheral blood. J is TRBJ1-5 and V is TRBV2; TRBD1 agrees at 11 bases. This receptor was obtained from a man aged 50 to 59 with acute or convalescent COVID-19. The chain's CDR3 is CASSGGGQGDQPQHF. DNA for the CDR3: TGTGCCAGCAGCGGCGGGGGACAGGGGGATCAGCCCCAGCATTTT.